These T cell receptor beta chains were read from a single sample in a study of PD-1 blockade in mismatch repair-deficient tumors. Assay: immunoSEQ multiplex PCR; the TCRdb copy retains only in-frame clones and omits some. The data contain around 100,000 clones, about 74% of them singletons. Here the sequenced sample was peripheral blood, taken roughly 13 months after starting pembrolizumab. The receptors were sampled from an adult with mismatch repair-deficient cancer. Each CDR3 is given with its conserved first and last residue. D genes are given only for firm matches. The size entry is marked missing in some rows and otherwise reads once, few, many or a size class.

TRBV7-6	NA	NA	TRBJ1-4	TGTGCCAGCAGCTTGGGGGCCGGGGGTGAAAAACTGTTTTTT	CASSLGAGGEKLFF
TRBV28	NA	NA	TRBJ2-7	TGTGCCAGCCTGACACCGGGGTTATACGAGCAGTACTTC	CASLTPGLYEQYF
TRBV9	NA	TRBD2	TRBJ2-2	TGTGCCAGCAGCGTCACCCTCAGCGGGGACAACACCGGGGAGCTGTTTTTT	CASSVTLSGDNTGELFF
TRBV27	NA	NA	TRBJ2-1	TGTGCCAGCAGTTTTAGGGCTAGGCAGGTCACCTACAATGAGCAGTTCTTC	CASSFRARQVTYNEQFF
TRBV18	NA	TRBD1	TRBJ2-7	TGTGCCAGCTCACCGGGACAGAAATACGAGCAGTACTTC	CASSPGQKYEQYF
TRBV6-6	NA	NA	TRBJ1-1	TGTGCCAGCACCACTACCGACAGAAACACTGAAGCTTTCTTT	CASTTTDRNTEAFF
TRBV11-2	NA	NA	TRBJ2-3	TGTGCCAGCAGCTTACTAAGCTACACAGATACGCAGTATTTT	CASSLLSYTDTQYF
TRBV2	NA	NA	TRBJ1-4	TGTGCCAGCAGTCGGCGATCAGATGTCCGGCAGGAAAAACTGTTTTTT	CASSRRSDVRQEKLFF
TRBV6-5	NA	TRBD2	TRBJ2-1	TGTGCCAGCAGTTACGGCGGGAGGGCCACTGAGCAGTTCTTC	CASSYGGRATEQFF
TRBV5-1	NA	NA	TRBJ1-2	TGCGCCAGCAGCTTTACAGGGTACTATGGCTACACCTTC	CASSFTGYYGYTF
TRBV13	NA	NA	TRBJ2-1	TGTGCCAGCAGCACCCGTAGCGGAGAGCAGTTCTTC	CASSTRSGEQFF
TRBV19	once	TRBD2	TRBJ2-1	TGTGCCAGTAGTATACGGGGGGGGTTCGGCAATGAGCAGTTCTTC	CASSIRGGFGNEQFF
TRBV19	NA	NA	TRBJ1-5	TGTGCCAGTAGTACCCCTGGGGGCAGTCAGCCCCAGCATTTT	CASSTPGGSQPQHF
TRBV7-2	NA	TRBD2	TRBJ2-7	TGTGCCAGCAGCTTAACTAGCGGGAAAGGCTACGAGCAGTACTTC	CASSLTSGKGYEQYF
TRBV9	NA	TRBD2	TRBJ2-2	TGTGCCAGCAGCCCAAGACTAGCGGGAGAGCAGGGTAACACCGGGGAGCTGTTTTTT	CASSPRLAGEQGNTGELFF
TRBV11-2	NA	TRBD2	TRBJ2-7	TGTGCCAGCAGCTTAGATAGCGGCGGGAGTAGCTACGAGCAGTACTTC	CASSLDSGGSSYEQYF
TRBV6-5	NA	NA	TRBJ2-3	TGTGCCAGCAGCCAACTGGGGGATACGCAGTATTTT	CASSQLGDTQYF
TRBV28	NA	NA	TRBJ2-7	TGTGCCAGCAGTTTATGGGGGCGACACTACGAGCAGTACTTC	CASSLWGRHYEQYF
TRBV19	NA	TRBD2	TRBJ2-1	TGTGCCAGTAGTATAGATCAACGGGGGGAACAGTTCTTC	CASSIDQRGEQFF
TRBV6-1	once	NA	TRBJ2-7	TGTGCCAGCATGGAGCGGCCGTGGAGCTCCTACGAGCAGTACTTC	CASMERPWSSYEQYF
TRBV7-3	NA	TRBD1	TRBJ2-1	TGTGCCAGCAGCTCACCCGATCGGGGGACAGGGCGGTTCTTC	CASSSPDRGTGRFF
TRBV25-1	NA	NA	TRBJ2-1	TGTGCCAGCGAAGGAAGCTCCTACAATGAGCAGTTCTTC	CASEGSSYNEQFF
TRBV18	NA	TRBD1	TRBJ1-5	TGTGCCAGCTCGGAAGGACAGGATCAGCCCCAGCATTTT	CASSEGQDQPQHF
TRBV19	NA	TRBD1	TRBJ1-5	TGTGCCAGTAACATGCGGGACAGGGGCTCGTATAGCAATCAGCCCCAGCATTTT	CASNMRDRGSYSNQPQHF
TRBV10-1	NA	NA	TRBJ1-5	TGCGCCAGCAGATACAGGGTAGGCTATCAGCCCCAGCATTTT	CASRYRVGYQPQHF
TRBV6-1	NA	TRBD2	TRBJ2-3	TGTGCCAGCAGTGTCACTAGCGGAACAGATACGCAGTATTTT	CASSVTSGTDTQYF
TRBV7-8	NA	NA	TRBJ1-1	TGTGCCAGCAGCTTAGCAAGGGTTCTTACTGAAGCTTTCTTT	CASSLARVLTEAFF
TRBV5-1	NA	NA	TRBJ2-5	TGCGCCAGCAGCATGGAGGGGATCCCCCGGAAGGAGACCCAGTACTTC	CASSMEGIPRKETQYF
TRBV7-9	NA	NA	TRBJ1-3	TGTGCCAGCAGCTTAGCCCCCAGAGCCATATATTTT	CASSLAPRAIYF
TRBV7-8	NA	NA	TRBJ2-1	TGTGCCAGCAGCGAAACTGGGAGAAGGGGGAATGAGCAGTTCTTC	CASSETGRRGNEQFF
TRBV10-3	NA	TRBD2	TRBJ2-1	TGTGCCATCAGTGAGTTTTGGACTAGCGGAAACAATGAGCAGTTCTTC	CAISEFWTSGNNEQFF
TRBV7-2	NA	NA	TRBJ2-3	TGTGCCAGCAGCTCGGAGCCCACAGATACGCAGTATTTT	CASSSEPTDTQYF
TRBV4-1	NA	NA	TRBJ2-1	TGCGCCAGCAGCCAAGGACAGGATGCCTCCTACAATGAGCAGTTCTTC	CASSQGQDASYNEQFF
TRBV14	NA	NA	TRBJ2-2	TGTGCCAGCAGCCCAATATCCTCCACCGGGGAGCTGTTTTTT	CASSPISSTGELFF
TRBV29-1	NA	TRBD1	TRBJ1-2	TGCAGCGGGACAGGGGGCCCGAGCTATGGCTACACCTTC	CSGTGGPSYGYTF
TRBV7-8	NA	NA	TRBJ2-7	TGTGCCAGCAGCTTAGCGTGGGACACCCTCTCCTACGAGCAGTACTTC	CASSLAWDTLSYEQYF
TRBV7-2	NA	TRBD1	TRBJ1-2	TGTGCCAGCAGCCCGGACAGGGGAGTTGTCTGGGGGAATGGCTACACCTTC	CASSPDRGVVWGNGYTF
TRBV28	once	TRBD1	TRBJ2-4	TGTGCCAGCAGTTTGTGGACAGGGGGGAGCAAAAACATTCAGTACTTC	CASSLWTGGSKNIQYF
TRBV29-1	NA	TRBD1	TRBJ2-5	TGCAGCGTCACAGGGGTGGAGACCCAGTACTTC	CSVTGVETQYF
TRBV9	NA	NA	TRBJ2-3	TGTGCCAGCAGCGAGAGGGGGGGTGACGGGATGGGCACAGATACGCAGTATTTT	CASSERGGDGMGTDTQYF
TRBV19	NA	TRBD1	TRBJ1-1	TGTGCCAGTAGCCGGACAGGGACGAACACTGAAGCTTTCTTT	CASSRTGTNTEAFF